The 13 T cell receptor beta chains below were found in one sample sequenced in a study of identical twins. TCRdb reprocessed the 5' RACE reads with MiXCR, giving one entry per CDR3 protein. The sample includes fewer than 900,000 distinct CDR3 sequences, around 21% of them seen just once. The same data also went into a second study, on T cells expressing NK-cell markers.

Sequencing was done on a sample of PBMCs. All receptors derive from a woman between 18 and 29 years old in good health.

This clonotype was found many times. The gene calls are TRBV29-1 and TRBJ2-1; 9 bases align to TRBD2. Losses at the gene ends were 5 bases for V and 6 bases for J; bases not matched to a gene: 5. The germline V gene has CDR1 SQVTM and CDR2 ANQGSEA. The CDR3 totals 13 residues. Here the CDR3 reads CSVPGLALNEQFF. In nucleotides, the CDR3 is TGCAGCGTTCCGGGACTAGCCCTCAATGAGCAGTTCTTC.

The rearrangement joins TRBV9 to TRBJ2-1, with 10 nucleotides matching TRBD2. There are 15 residues in the CDR3. Germline values: CDR1 SGDLS, CDR2 YYNGEE. The V and J ends lost 1 base and 8 bases, in that order; junction bases with no gene match: 6. DNA of the CDR3: TGTGCCAGCAGCGTACTCCTAGCGGGAGTCTATGAGCAGTTCTTC. This translates into CASSVLLAGVYEQFF.

This clonotype was detected once. The chain employs TRBV9 and TRBJ2-1; 12 nucleotides agree with TRBD2. J gave up 8 bases and V 2 bases, and 5 bases lay outside the gene matches. Germline assignment: CDR1 SGDLS and CDR2 YYNGEE. There are 15 residues in the CDR3. The CDR3 reads CASSVASGRAHEQFF. Written as DNA, the CDR3 is TGTGCCAGCAGCGTCGCTAGCGGGAGGGCCCATGAGCAGTTCTTC.

This clonotype turned up a few times. The chain combines TRBV7-2 with TRBJ1-6; D gene ambiguous. CDR1 is SGHTA, CDR2 FQGNSA, per germline. The CDR3 covers 14 residues. Deletions cut 1 base from V and 7 bases from J, with 8 bases between. CDR3 sequence reads: CASSLVRLNSPLHF. The CDR3 nucleotides read TGTGCCAGCAGCTTAGTACGGCTAAATTCACCCCTCCACTTT. The variable domain in full, with the rest retrieved from reference TRBV7-2 and TRBJ1-6, is GAGVSQSPSNKVTEKGKDVELRCDPISGHTALYWYRQSLGQGLEFLIYFQGNSAPDKSGLPSDRFSAERTGGSVSTLTIQRTQQEDSAVYLCASSLVRLNSPLHFGNGTRLTVT.

The genes are TRBV20-1 and TRBJ2-1; D tentatively reads TRBD1 or TRBD2 (5 bases each). The CDR3 contains 11 residues. Germline-derived CDR1 and CDR2 are DFQATT and SNEGSKA (reference sequence). Deletions cut 6 bases from V and 11 bases from J, with 14 bases between. The CDR3 region is CSALNGDQQFF. DNA for the CDR3: TGCAGTGCCCTAAACGGGGACCAGCAGTTCTTC.

This clonotype was detected ten times or more. The V and J genes are TRBV20-1 and TRBJ2-7; D unresolved. This CDR3 is 11 amino acids long. Germline CDR1 reads DFQATT; CDR2 reads SNEGSKA (reference sequence). V lost 6 bases and J 3 bases, leaving 9 bases between the germline ends. DNA for the CDR3: TGCAGTGCCGCCGACCGCTACGAGCAGTACTTC. Protein product: CSAADRYEQYF.

The rearrangement links TRBV29-1 to TRBJ2-3; D perhaps matches TRBD2 (6 bases). Germline assignment: CDR1 SQVTM and CDR2 ANQGSEA. The CDR3 covers 14 residues. V shed 3 bases and J shed 6 bases, with 16 bases lying between them. In DNA, the CDR3 is TGCAGCGTTGAGGGGACTCCAACCGGGGATACGCAGTATTTT. Translation gives CSVEGTPTGDTQYF.

This clonotype was counted ten times or more. The chain links TRBV5-1 to TRBJ1-4; a weak D match, TRBD1 (5 bases). From germline, CDR1 is SGHRS and CDR2 YFSETQ. With 4 bases removed from V and 7 bases from J, the gap between germline ends came to 14 bases. This CDR3 is 14 amino acids long. The CDR3 nucleotides are TGCGCCAGCAGCCTAGGGACGATGGGTGAAAAACTGTTTTTT. Translating it yields CASSLGTMGEKLFF.

This clonotype was seen a few times. V gene TRBV12-3 or TRBV12-4 combines with J gene TRBJ1-4; no clear D gene. The V and J ends lost 1 base and 7 bases respectively, with 10 bases between them. The CDR3 length is 14 residues. CDR3 loop: CASSLVGRGEKLFF. In DNA form, the CDR3 reads TGTGCCAGCAGTTTAGTCGGCCGTGGTGAAAAACTGTTTTTT.

This clonotype was found a few times. This sequence joins TRBV20-1 and TRBJ2-1, with D perhaps being TRBD1 or TRBD2 (6 bases each). Looked up from germline, CDR1 is DFQATT and CDR2 is SNEGSKA (reference sequence). This CDR3 is built from 15 residues. V gave up 2 bases and J gave up 4 bases, with 15 bases separating them. DNA of the CDR3: TGCAGTGCTAGAAAGTTAACGGGGGCATACAATGAGCAGTTCTTC. This encodes CSARKLTGAYNEQFF.

The rearrangement uses TRBV11-2 and TRBJ2-1, with D hard to call. The germline gives CDR1 SGHAT, CDR2 FQNNGV. The germline V and J ends were trimmed by 5 bases and 15 bases, with 20 bases remaining between them. There are 13 residues in the CDR3. The CDR3 loop is CASSESLLARRFF. For the CDR3, the DNA is TGTGCCAGCAGCGAATCCCTCCTGGCCCGACGGTTCTTC.

This clonotype was counted between two and nine times. The chain links TRBV11-2 to TRBJ2-1; 8 bases match TRBD2. CDR1 and CDR2 (germline): SGHAT, FQNNGV. This CDR3 comprises 13 residues. V gave up 1 base and J gave up 14 bases; unmatched junction bases: 7. The CDR3 is CASSLGRGAPEFF. In nucleotides, the CDR3 is TGTGCCAGCAGCTTAGGGCGGGGGGCCCCCGAGTTCTTC.

This clonotype has at least ten counts. As DNA, the CDR3 is TGTGCCAGCAGCCCTGGGGACAATGAGCAGTTCTTC. Its protein is CASSPGDNEQFF. J is TRBJ2-1 and V is TRBV6-6; D gene unclear. Germline V gene sequence: CDR1 MNHNY, CDR2 SVGAGI (reference sequence). The V gene lost 6 bases and the J gene lost 5 bases, with 8 bases spanning the gap. The CDR3 is made up of 12 amino acids.